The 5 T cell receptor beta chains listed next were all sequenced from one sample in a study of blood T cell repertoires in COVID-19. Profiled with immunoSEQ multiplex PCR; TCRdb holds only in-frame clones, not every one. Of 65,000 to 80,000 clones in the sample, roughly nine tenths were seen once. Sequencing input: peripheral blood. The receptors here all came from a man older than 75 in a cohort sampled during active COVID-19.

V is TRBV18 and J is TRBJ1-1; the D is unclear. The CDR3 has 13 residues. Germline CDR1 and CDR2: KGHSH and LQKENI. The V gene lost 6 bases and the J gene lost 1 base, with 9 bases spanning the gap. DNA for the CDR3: TGTGCCAGCTCGGAGGGTCCGAACACTGAAGCTTTCTTT. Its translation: CASSEGPNTEAFF.

The CDR3 sequence is CAISLGLAGGGETQYF. CDR3 sequence (DNA): TGTGCCATCAGCCTGGGACTAGCGGGGGGAGGGGAGACCCAGTACTTC. This chain links TRBV10-3 with TRBJ2-5, with 15 bases matching TRBD2. After removal of 6 bases from V and 5 bases from J, the junction contained 7 bases not matched to a gene. The CDR3 is 16 amino acids. From germline, CDR1 is ENHRY and CDR2 SYGVKD.

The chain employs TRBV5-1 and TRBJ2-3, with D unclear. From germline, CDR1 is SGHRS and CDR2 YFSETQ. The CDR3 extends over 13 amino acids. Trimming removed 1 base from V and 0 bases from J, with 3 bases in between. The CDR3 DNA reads TGCGCCAGCAGCTTGTATAGCACAGATACGCAGTATTTT. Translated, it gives CASSLYSTDTQYF.

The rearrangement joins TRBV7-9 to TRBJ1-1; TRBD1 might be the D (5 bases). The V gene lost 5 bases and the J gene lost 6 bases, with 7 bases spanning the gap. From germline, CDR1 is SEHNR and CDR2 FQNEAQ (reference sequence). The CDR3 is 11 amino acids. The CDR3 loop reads CASSRGAEAFF. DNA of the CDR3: TGTGCCAGCAGCCGGGGGGCTGAAGCTTTCTTT.

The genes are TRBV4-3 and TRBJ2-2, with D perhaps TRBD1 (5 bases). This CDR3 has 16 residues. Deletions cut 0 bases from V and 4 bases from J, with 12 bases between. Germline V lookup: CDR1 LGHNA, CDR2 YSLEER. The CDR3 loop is CASSQDFQGSTGELFF. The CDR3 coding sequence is TGCGCCAGCAGCCAAGATTTTCAGGGTAGCACCGGGGAGCTGTTTTTT.